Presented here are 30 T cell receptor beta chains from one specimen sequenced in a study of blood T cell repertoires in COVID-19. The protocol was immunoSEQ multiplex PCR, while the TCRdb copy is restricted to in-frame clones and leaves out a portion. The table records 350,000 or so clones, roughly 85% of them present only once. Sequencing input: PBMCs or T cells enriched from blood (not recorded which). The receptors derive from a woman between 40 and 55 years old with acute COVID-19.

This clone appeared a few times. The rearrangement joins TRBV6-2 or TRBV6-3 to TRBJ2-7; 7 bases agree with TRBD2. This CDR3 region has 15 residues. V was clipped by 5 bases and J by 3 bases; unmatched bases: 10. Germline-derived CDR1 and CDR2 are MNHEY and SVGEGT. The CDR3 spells CASSNGRTARYEQYF. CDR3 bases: TGTGCCAGCAGTAACGGGAGGACCGCGCGCTACGAGCAGTACTTC.

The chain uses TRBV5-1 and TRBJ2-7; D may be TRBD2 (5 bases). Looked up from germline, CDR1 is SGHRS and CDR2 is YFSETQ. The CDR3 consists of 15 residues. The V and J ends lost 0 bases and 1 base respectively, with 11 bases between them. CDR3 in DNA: TGCGCCAGCAGCTTGGAACCGACGGGATCCTACGAGCAGTACTTC. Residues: CASSLEPTGSYEQYF. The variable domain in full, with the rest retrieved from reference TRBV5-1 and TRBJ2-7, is KAGVTQTPRYLIKTRGQQVTLSCSPISGHRSVSWYQQTPGQGLQFLFEYFSETQRNKGNFPGRFSGRQFSNSRSEMNVSTLELGDSALYLCASSLEPTGSYEQYFGPGTRLTVT.

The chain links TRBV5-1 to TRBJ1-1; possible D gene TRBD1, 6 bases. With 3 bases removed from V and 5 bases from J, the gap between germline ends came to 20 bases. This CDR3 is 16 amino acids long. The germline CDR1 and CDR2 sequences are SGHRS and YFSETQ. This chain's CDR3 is CASSYLGQGLGTEAFF. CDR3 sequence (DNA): TGCGCCAGCAGCTATCTGGGGCAGGGGCTCGGGACTGAAGCTTTCTTT.

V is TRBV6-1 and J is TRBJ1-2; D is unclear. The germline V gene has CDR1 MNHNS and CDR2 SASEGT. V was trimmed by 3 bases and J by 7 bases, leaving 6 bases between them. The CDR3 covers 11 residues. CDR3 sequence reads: CASSEYSGYTF. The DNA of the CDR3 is TGTGCCAGCAGTGAGTATAGTGGCTACACCTTC.

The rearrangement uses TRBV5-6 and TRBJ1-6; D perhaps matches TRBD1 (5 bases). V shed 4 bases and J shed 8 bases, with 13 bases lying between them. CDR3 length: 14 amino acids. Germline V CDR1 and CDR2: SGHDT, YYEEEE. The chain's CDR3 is CASSEGQGYSPLHF. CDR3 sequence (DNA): TGTGCCAGCAGCGAAGGGCAGGGTTATTCACCCCTCCACTTT.

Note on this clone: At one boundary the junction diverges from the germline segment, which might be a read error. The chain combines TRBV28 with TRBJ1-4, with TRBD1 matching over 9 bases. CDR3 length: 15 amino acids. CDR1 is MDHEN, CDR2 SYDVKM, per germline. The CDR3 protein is CASRGPGQGNKKLFF. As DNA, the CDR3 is TGTGCCAGCAGAGGCCCGGGACAGGGTAATAAAAAACTGTTTTTT. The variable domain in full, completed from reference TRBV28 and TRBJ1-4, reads DVKVTQSSRYLVKRTGEKVFLECVQDMDHENMFWYRQDPGLGLRLIYFSYDVKMKEKGDIPEGYSVSREKKERFSLILESASTNQTSMYLCASRGPGQGNKKLFFGSGTQLSVL.

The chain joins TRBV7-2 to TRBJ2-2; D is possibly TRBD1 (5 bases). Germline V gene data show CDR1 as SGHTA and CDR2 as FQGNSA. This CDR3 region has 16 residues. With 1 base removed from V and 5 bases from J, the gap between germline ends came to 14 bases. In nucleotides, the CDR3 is TGTGCCAGCAGCTTAGTGGTCAGGGTCGGAACCGGGGAGCTGTTTTTT. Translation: CASSLVVRVGTGELFF.

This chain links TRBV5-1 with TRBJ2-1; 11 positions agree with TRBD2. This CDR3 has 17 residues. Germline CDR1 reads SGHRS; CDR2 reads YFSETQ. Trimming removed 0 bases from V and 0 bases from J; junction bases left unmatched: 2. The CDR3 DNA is TGCGCCAGCAGCTTGGGACTAGCGGGGAGCTCCTACAATGAGCAGTTCTTC. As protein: CASSLGLAGSSYNEQFF.

The CDR3 reads CASGSASAYNSPLHF. DNA of the CDR3: TGTGCCAGCGGAAGCGCGTCAGCATATAATTCACCCCTCCACTTT. The rearrangement links TRBV2 to TRBJ1-6, with D hard to call. The CDR3 consists of 15 residues. Per the germline V gene, CDR1 is SNHLY and CDR2 is FYNNEI. Trimming cost V 8 bases and J 4 bases, with 15 bases left between them.

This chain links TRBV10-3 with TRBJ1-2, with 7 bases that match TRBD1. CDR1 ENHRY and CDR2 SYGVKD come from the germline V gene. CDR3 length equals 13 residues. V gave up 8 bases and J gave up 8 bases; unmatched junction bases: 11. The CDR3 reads CAIEENRGRGYTF. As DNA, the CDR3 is TGTGCCATCGAAGAGAACAGGGGTAGAGGCTACACCTTC.

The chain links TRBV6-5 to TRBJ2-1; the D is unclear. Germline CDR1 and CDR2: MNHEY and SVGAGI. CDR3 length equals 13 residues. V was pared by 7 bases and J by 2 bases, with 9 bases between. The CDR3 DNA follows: TGTGCCAGCAAAGCCACAGCCTACAATGAGCAGTTCTTC. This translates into CASKATAYNEQFF.

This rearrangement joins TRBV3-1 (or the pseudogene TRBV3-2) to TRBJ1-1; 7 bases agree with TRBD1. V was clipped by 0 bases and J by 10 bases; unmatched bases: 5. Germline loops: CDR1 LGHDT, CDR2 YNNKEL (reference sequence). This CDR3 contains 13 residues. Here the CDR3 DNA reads TGTGCCAGCAGCCAAGAATCGACAGGGAGAGCTTTCTTT. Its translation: CASSQESTGRAFF.

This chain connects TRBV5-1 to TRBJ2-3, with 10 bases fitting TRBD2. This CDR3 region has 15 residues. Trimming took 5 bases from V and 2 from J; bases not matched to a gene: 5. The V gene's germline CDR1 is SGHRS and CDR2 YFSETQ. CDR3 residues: CASRTSGDVTDTQYF. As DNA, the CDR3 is TGCGCCAGCAGAACTAGCGGGGACGTCACAGATACGCAGTATTTT.

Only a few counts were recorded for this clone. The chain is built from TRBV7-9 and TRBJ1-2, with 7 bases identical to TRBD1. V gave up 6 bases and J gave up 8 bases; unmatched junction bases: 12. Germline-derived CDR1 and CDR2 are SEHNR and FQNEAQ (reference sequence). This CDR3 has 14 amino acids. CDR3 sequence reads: CASSFTGTERGYTF. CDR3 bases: TGTGCCAGCAGTTTTACCGGGACAGAAAGAGGCTACACCTTC.

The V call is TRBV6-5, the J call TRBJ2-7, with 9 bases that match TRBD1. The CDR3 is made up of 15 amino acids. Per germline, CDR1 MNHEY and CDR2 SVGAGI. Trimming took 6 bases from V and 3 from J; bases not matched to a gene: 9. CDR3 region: CASRRGQGLGYEQYF. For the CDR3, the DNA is TGTGCCAGCAGGCGCGGACAGGGGCTGGGCTACGAGCAGTACTTC.

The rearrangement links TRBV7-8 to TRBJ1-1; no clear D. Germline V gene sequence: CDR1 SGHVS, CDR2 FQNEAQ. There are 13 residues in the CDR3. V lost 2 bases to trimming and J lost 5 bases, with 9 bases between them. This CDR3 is CASSLRQETEAFF. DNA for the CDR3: TGTGCCAGCAGCTTACGGCAGGAAACTGAAGCTTTCTTT. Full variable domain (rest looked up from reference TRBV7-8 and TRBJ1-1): GAGVSQSPRYKVAKRGQDVALRCDPISGHVSLFWYQQALGQGPEFLTYFQNEAQLDKSGLPSDRFFAERPEGSVSTLKIQRTQQEDSAVYLCASSLRQETEAFFGQGTRLTVV.

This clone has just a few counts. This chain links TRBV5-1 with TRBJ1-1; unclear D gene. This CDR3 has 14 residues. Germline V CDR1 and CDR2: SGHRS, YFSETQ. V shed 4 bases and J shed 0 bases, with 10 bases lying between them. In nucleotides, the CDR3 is TGCGCCAGCAGCCTTTCACAAGTGAACACTGAAGCTTTCTTT. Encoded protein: CASSLSQVNTEAFF.

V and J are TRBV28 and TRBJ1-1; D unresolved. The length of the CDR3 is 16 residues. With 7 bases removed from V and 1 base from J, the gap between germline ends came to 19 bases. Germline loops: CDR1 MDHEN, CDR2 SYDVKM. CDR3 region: CASKSWLENKNTEAFF. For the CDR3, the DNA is TGTGCCAGCAAGTCTTGGCTAGAGAACAAGAACACTGAAGCTTTCTTT. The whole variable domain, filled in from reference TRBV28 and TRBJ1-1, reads DVKVTQSSRYLVKRTGEKVFLECVQDMDHENMFWYRQDPGLGLRLIYFSYDVKMKEKGDIPEGYSVSREKKERFSLILESASTNQTSMYLCASKSWLENKNTEAFFGQGTRLTVV.

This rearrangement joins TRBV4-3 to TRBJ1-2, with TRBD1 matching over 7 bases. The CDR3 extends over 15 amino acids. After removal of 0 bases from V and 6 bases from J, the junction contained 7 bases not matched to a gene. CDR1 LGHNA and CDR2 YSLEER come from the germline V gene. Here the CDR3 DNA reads TGCGCCAGCAGCCAAGATTCTGGGCAGGGGGATGGCTACACCTTC. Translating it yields CASSQDSGQGDGYTF.

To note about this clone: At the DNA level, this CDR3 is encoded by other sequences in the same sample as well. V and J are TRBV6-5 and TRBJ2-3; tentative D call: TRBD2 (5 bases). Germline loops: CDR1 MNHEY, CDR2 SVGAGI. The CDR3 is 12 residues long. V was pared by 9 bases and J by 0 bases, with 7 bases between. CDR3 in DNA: TGTGCCAGTCGGACTAGCACAGATACGCAGTATTTT. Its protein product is CASRTSTDTQYF.

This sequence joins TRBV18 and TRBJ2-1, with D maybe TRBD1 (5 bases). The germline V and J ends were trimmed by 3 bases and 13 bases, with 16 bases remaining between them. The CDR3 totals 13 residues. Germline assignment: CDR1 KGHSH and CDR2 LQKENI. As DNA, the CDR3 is TGTGCCAGCTCACCGCAAATCGACAGTCATCAGTTCTTC. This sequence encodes CASSPQIDSHQFF.

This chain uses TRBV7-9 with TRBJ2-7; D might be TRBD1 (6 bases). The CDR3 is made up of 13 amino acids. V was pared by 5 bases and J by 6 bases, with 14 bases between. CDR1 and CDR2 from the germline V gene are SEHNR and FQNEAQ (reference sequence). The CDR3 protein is CASSPGERSEQYF. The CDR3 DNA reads TGTGCCAGCAGCCCAGGGGAGCGCTCCGAGCAGTACTTC. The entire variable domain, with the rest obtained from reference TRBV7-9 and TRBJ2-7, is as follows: DTGVSQNPRHKITKRGQNVTFRCDPISEHNRLYWYRQTLGQGPEFLTYFQNEAQLEKSRLLSDRFSAERPKGSFSTLEIQRTEQGDSAMYLCASSPGERSEQYFGPGTRLTVT.

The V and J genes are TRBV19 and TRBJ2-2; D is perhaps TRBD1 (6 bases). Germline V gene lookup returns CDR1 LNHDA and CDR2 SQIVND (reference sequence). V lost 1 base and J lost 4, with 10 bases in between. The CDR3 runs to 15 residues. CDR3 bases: TGTGCCAGTAGTATAGGACAGGTGATCACCGGGGAGCTGTTTTTT. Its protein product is CASSIGQVITGELFF.

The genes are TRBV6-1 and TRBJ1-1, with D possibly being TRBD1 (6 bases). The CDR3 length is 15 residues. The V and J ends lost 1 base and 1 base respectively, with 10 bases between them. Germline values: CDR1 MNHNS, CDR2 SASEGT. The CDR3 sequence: CASSEGRTANTEAFF. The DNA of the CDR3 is TGTGCCAGCAGTGAAGGTAGGACAGCGAACACTGAAGCTTTCTTT.

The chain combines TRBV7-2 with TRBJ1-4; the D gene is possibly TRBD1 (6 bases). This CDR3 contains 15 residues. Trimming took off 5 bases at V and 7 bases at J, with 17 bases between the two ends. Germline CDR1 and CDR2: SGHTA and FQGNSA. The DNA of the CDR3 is TGTGCCAGCAGCCCTCGAGGGGGATTGGGTGAAAAACTGTTTTTT. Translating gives CASSPRGGLGEKLFF. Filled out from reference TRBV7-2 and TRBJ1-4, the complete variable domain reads GAGVSQSPSNKVTEKGKDVELRCDPISGHTALYWYRQSLGQGLEFLIYFQGNSAPDKSGLPSDRFSAERTGGSVSTLTIQRTQQEDSAVYLCASSPRGGLGEKLFFGSGTQLSVL.

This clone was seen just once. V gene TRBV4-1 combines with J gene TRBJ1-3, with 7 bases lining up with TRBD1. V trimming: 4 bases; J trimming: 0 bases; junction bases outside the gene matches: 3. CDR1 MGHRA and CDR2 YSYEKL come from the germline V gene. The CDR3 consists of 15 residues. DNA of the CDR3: TGCGCCAGCAGCCGTGACAGGGACTCTGGAAACACCATATATTTT. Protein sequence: CASSRDRDSGNTIYF.

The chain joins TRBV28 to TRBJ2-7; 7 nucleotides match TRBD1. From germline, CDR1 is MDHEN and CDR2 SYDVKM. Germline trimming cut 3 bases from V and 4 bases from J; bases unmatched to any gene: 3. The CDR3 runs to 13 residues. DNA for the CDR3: TGTGCCAGCAGTTTGGGACAGCTATACGAGCAGTACTTC. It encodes CASSLGQLYEQYF.

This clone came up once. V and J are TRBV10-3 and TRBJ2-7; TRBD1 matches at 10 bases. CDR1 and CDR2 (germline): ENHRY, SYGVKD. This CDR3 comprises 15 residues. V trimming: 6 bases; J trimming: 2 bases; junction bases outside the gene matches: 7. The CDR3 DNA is TGTGCCATCAGCGCCAGACAGGGGGCTACCTACGAGCAGTACTTC. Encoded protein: CAISARQGATYEQYF.

The CDR3 is CASSFWTGWPGELFF. In nucleotides, the CDR3 is TGTGCCAGCAGCTTTTGGACAGGGTGGCCCGGGGAGCTGTTTTTT. The V and J genes are TRBV7-9 and TRBJ2-2; 8 nucleotides match TRBD1. The V gene's germline CDR1 is SEHNR and CDR2 FQNEAQ (reference sequence). This CDR3 has 15 amino acids. V shed 3 bases, J shed 6 bases, and the junction held 6 bases outside the gene matches.

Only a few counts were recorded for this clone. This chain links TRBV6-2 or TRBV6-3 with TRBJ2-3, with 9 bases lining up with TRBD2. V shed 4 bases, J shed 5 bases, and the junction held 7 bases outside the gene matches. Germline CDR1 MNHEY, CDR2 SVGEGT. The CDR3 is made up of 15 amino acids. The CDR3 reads CASSLAGDGQDTQYF. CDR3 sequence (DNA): TGTGCCAGCAGTTTAGCGGGGGACGGGCAAGATACGCAGTATTTT.